This is a list of T cell receptor beta chains from one sample in a study of CD8+CD57+ T cells in acquired aplastic anemia. TCRdb processed the reads anew with MiXCR; each CDR3 protein has one entry. The sample contains fewer than 300,000 distinct CDR3 sequences, roughly 82% of which appear only once. Specimen: sorted CD4+, CD8+, or CD8+CD57+ T cells (not recorded which) from PBMCs. The receptors come from a human donor with aplastic anemia. Each CDR3 is given with its conserved first and last residue. Each record gives: CDR3 DNA, CDR3 protein, J gene, V gene, CDR3 length, D gene, clone size. D genes are given only for firm matches. Size is stated for part of the rows, as once, few or many counts, or as a class when the clone is expanded.

TGTGCCAGCGGGAGTGGCCACGATGAGCAGGCCTTCTGG CASGSGHDEQAFW TRBJ1-1 TRBV7-9 13 NA NA
TGTGCCAGTAGTATGGCGGGGGGAGGTATCGATACGCAGTATTTT CASSMAGGGIDTQYF TRBJ2-3 TRBV19 15 TRBD2 once
TGTGCCAGCAGTGGAGCTGGGATCAATCAGCAGTTC CASSGAGINQQF TRBJ2-4 TRBV2 12 NA NA
TGTGCCAGCAGCTTGGGACAGGGGACCACCGAAGCTTTC CASSLGQGTTEAF TRBJ1-2 TRBV7-3 13 TRBD1 NA
TGTGCCAGCAGCTTGGGGGGAGGTCCCGGTCCGGAGTATCAGTTCTTC CASSLGGGPGPEYQFF TRBJ2-1 TRBV7-8 16 NA NA
TGTGCCAGCAGCTCCGGCGGGTCCGAGTACGAGCAGTACTTC CASSSGGSEYEQYF TRBJ2-7 TRBV15 14 NA NA
TGTGCCAGCAGCGTAGGGTCCCATCCGCAGTATTTT CASSVGSHPQYF TRBJ2-3 TRBV7-9 12 NA NA
TGCAGTGCTAGAGATTTTAGGGACAGGGACACAGATACGCAGTATTTT CSARDFRDRDTDTQYF TRBJ2-3 TRBV20-1 16 TRBD1 NA
TGTGCCAGTAGTATGACTAGCGGGGGGGCAAGAGCAGATACGCAGTATTTT CASSMTSGGARADTQYF TRBJ2-3 TRBV19 17 TRBD2 few
TGTGCCAGCAGCTACGGGGGCACAGATACGCAACTGTTTTTT CASSYGGTDTQLFF TRBJ1-4 TRBV2 14 NA NA
TGTGCCAGCAGCTTGGGTGCAGCGCAGTATTTT CASSLGAAQYF TRBJ2-3 TRBV5-4 11 NA NA
TGCGGTGCTAGCAGAGGCAGAGCCAAAGAGACCCAGTACTTC CGASRGRAKETQYF TRBJ2-5 TRBV20-1 14 NA NA
TGTGCCAGCAGCCATGCCAGAACAGGGCGAGAGACCCAGTACTTC CASSHARTGRETQYF TRBJ2-5 TRBV13 15 NA NA
NA CASSVGRGNSEQF TRBJ1-2 TRBV9 13 NA NA
TGTGCCAGCAGCTTAGATCTGACAGGGAACACTGACGCTTACTTC CASSLDLTGNTDAYF TRBJ2-5 TRBV7-2 15 TRBD1 NA
TGTGCCAGCAGCTTTCAAAGAGGCCGGGATAGCGAGGATTTT CASSFQRGRDSEDF TRBJ2-3 TRBV7-9 14 NA NA
TGCAGTGCCAGTGGTTGGGGACACAAGAACACTGAAGCTTTCTTT CSASGWGHKNTEAFF TRBJ1-1 TRBV20-1 15 NA many
TGTGCCGGCAACGTGGCGGGGGAGACCCAGTACTTC CAGNVAGETQYF TRBJ2-5 TRBV5-6 12 NA NA